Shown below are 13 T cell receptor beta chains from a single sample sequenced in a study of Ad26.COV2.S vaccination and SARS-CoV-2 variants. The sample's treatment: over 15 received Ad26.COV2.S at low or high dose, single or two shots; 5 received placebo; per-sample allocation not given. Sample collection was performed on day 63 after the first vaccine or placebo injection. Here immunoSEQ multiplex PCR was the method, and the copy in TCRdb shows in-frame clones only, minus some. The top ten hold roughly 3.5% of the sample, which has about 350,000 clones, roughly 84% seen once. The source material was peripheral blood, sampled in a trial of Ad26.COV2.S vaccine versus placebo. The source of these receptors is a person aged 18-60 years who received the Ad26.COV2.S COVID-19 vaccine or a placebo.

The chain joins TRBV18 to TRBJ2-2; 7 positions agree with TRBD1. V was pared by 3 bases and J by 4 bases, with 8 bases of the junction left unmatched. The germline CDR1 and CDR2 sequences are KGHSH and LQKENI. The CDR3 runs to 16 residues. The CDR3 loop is CASSPGQVVPTGELFF. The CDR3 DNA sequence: TGTGCCAGCTCACCTGGACAGGTCGTACCCACCGGGGAGCTGTTTTTT.

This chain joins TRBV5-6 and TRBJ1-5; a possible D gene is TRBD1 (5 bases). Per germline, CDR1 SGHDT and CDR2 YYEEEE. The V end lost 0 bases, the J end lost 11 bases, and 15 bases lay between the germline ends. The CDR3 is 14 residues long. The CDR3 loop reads CASSLGGKSGSQHF. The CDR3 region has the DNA TGTGCCAGCAGCTTGGGGGGGAAGAGCGGGTCCCAGCATTTT.

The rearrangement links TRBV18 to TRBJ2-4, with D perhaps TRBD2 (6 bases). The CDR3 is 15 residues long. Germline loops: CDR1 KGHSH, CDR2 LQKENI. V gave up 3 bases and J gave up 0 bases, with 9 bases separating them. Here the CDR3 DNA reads TGTGCCAGCTCACCCCCGGGGGTAGCCAAAAACATTCAGTACTTC. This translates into CASSPPGVAKNIQYF.

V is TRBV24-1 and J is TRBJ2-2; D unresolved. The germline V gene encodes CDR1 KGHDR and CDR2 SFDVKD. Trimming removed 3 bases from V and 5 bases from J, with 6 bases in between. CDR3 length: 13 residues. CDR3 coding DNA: TGTGCCACCAGTGATCCTTCGACCGGGGAGCTGTTTTTT. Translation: CATSDPSTGELFF.

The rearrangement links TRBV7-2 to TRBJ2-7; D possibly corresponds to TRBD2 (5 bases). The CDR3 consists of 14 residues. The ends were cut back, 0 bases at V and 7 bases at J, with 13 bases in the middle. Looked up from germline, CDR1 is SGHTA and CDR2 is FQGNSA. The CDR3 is CASSLAFRGTEQYF. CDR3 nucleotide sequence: TGTGCCAGCAGCTTAGCTTTCCGGGGAACTGAGCAGTACTTC. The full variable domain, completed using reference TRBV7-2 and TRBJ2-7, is GAGVSQSPSNKVTEKGKDVELRCDPISGHTALYWYRQSLGQGLEFLIYFQGNSAPDKSGLPSDRFSAERTGGSVSTLTIQRTQQEDSAVYLCASSLAFRGTEQYFGPGTRLTVT.

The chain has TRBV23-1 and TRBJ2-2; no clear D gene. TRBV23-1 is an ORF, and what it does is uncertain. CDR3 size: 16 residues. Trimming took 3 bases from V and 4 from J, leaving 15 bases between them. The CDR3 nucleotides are TGCGCCAGCAGTCACTTCCTCCGATTGGTCACCGGGGAGCTGTTTTTT. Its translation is CASSHFLRLVTGELFF.

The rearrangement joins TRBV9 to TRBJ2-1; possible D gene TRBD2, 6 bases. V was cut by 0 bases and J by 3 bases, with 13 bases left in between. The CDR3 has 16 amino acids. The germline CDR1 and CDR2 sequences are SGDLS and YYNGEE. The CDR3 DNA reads TGTGCCAGCAGCGTAGTAGGTTACGGGAGCTACAATGAGCAGTTCTTC. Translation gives CASSVVGYGSYNEQFF.

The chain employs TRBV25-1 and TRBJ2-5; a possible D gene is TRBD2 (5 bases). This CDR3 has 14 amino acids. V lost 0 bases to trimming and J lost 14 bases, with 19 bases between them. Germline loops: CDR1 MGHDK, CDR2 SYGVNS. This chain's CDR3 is CASSEYGAPTRSYF. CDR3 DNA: TGTGCCAGCAGTGAATATGGAGCCCCCACTAGAAGTTACTTC. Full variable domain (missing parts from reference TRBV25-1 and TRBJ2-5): EADIYQTPRYLVIGTGKKITLECSQTMGHDKMYWYQQDPGMELHLIHYSYGVNSTEKGDLSSESTVSRIRTEHFPLTLESARPSHTSQYLCASSEYGAPTRSYFGPGTRLLVL.

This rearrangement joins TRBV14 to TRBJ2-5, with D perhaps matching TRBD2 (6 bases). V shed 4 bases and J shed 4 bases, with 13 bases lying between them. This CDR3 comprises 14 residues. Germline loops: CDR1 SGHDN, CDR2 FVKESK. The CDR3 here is CASSPWGELETQYF. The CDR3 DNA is TGTGCCAGCAGCCCCTGGGGGGAGCTAGAGACCCAGTACTTC.

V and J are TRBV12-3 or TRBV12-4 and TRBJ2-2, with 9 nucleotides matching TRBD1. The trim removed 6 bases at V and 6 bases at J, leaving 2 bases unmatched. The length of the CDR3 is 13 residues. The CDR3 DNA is TGTGCCAGCAGCCGGACAGGGGCCGGGGAGCTGTTTTTT. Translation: CASSRTGAGELFF.

The CDR3 protein is CASSLAGRIVSGANVLTF. The CDR3 DNA follows: TGTGCCAGCAGCTTGGCTGGGAGGATCGTCTCTGGGGCCAACGTCCTGACTTTC. The chain joins TRBV5-4 to TRBJ2-6, with a weak D call TRBD2 (6 bases). CDR1 and CDR2 (germline): SGHNT, YYREEE (reference sequence). Between the trimmed V and J ends, which lost 0 bases and 0 bases, there was a span of 13 bases. This CDR3 has 18 amino acids.

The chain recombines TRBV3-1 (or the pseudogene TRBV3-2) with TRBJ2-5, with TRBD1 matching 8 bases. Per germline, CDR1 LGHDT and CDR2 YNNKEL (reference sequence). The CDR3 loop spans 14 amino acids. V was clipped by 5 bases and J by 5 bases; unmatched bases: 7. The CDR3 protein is CASSSQDRVETQYF. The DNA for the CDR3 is TGTGCCAGCAGCTCCCAGGACAGGGTGGAGACCCAGTACTTC.

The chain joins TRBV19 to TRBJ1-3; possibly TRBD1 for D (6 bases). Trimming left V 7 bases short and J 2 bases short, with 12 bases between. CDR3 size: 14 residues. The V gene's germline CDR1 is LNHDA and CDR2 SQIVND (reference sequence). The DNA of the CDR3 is TGTGCCAGTATCACGGACAGAGCTGGAAACACCATATATTTT. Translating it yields CASITDRAGNTIYF.